Each of the 28 T cell receptor beta chains below was sequenced from the same sample in a study of molecular identifiers for immune sequencing clone quantification. Via MiXCR, TCRdb re-called the PCR reads, giving one row per CDR3 protein. Here the sample spans about 640,000 distinct CDR3 sequences, about 20% being singletons. The sequencing input was naive CD8+ T cells from blood, with Jurkat cell RNA spiked in. Regarding subset: FACS-sorted CD8+CD4-CCR7+CD45RA+ naive T cells. These receptors originate from a human donor in good health. Some libraries in this study had Jurkat cell RNA spiked in.

In its sample, this clonotype was seen many times. The chain combines TRBV5-4 with TRBJ2-7; the D gene could be TRBD1 or TRBD2 (5 bases each). Trimming removed 1 base at V and 3 bases at J, with 14 bases between. This CDR3 comprises 15 residues. Germline CDR1 is SGHNT and CDR2 is YYREEE (reference sequence). In DNA form, the CDR3 reads TGTGCCAGCAGCTTGAGGGACCAATCGTTCTACGAGCAGTACTTC. Translating it yields CASSLRDQSFYEQYF.

This chain links TRBV12-3 or TRBV12-4 with TRBJ1-5, with D hard to call. This CDR3 comprises 15 residues. The V end lost 5 bases, the J end lost 9 bases, and 20 bases lay between the germline ends. The CDR3 DNA sequence: TGTGCCAGCAGTCCCCCATCAGTGGGTAGGGTGCCCCAGCATTTT. It is translated as CASSPPSVGRVPQHF.

Note on this clonotype: The junction departs from the called germline gene at one end, perhaps through a read error. This sequence joins TRBV6-1 and TRBJ2-3; no reliable D call. The CDR3 extends over 11 amino acids. The germline V gene has CDR1 MNHNS and CDR2 SASEGT. Here the CDR3 reads CATNRADRQYF. The CDR3 DNA sequence: TGTGCCACCAACAGAGCAGATAGGCAGTATTTT.

At least ten counts were recorded for this clonotype. The chain joins TRBV19 to TRBJ2-7; D is possibly TRBD1 or TRBD2 (5 bases each). Germline V gene data show CDR1 as LNHDA and CDR2 as SQIVND (reference sequence). With 6 bases removed from V and 7 bases from J, the gap between germline ends came to 19 bases. The CDR3 runs to 14 residues. The CDR3 sequence: CASRLAGASGEQYF. The CDR3 nucleotides read TGTGCCAGTAGGTTGGCCGGGGCTTCGGGGGAGCAGTACTTC.

This clonotype came up many times. In nucleotides, the CDR3 is TGTGCCAGCAGCCCCATTGGAGGGGACAGGGGGTATACTGAAGCTTTCTTT. Translated, it gives CASSPIGGDRGYTEAFF. The chain links TRBV11-2 to TRBJ1-1, with 11 bases aligning to TRBD1. Germline CDR1 is SGHAT and CDR2 is FQNNGV. The CDR3 length is 17 residues. V gave up 5 bases and J gave up 5 bases; unmatched junction bases: 13.

This clonotype has ten or more counts. This chain links TRBV19 with TRBJ2-1; no reliable D call. The CDR3 runs 13 residues. CDR1 is LNHDA and CDR2 is SQIVND in the germline V gene (reference sequence). V dropped 0 bases and J dropped 9 bases, with 9 bases sitting between them. Here the CDR3 reads CASSIDPTGEQFF. DNA of the CDR3: TGTGCCAGTAGTATAGATCCCACGGGTGAGCAGTTCTTC. Filled out from reference TRBV19 and TRBJ2-1, the complete variable domain reads DGGITQSPKYLFRKEGQNVTLSCEQNLNHDAMYWYRQDPGQGLRLIYYSQIVNDFQKGDIAEGYSVSREKKESFPLTVTSAQKNPTAFYLCASSIDPTGEQFFGPGTRLTVL.

This clonotype has a count of ten or more. CDR3 protein: CASSPGGSGGSDTQYF. In DNA, the CDR3 is TGTGCCAGCAGCCCCGGGGGTAGCGGGGGTTCAGATACGCAGTATTTT. The chain has TRBV9 and TRBJ2-3, with TRBD2 identical over 9 bases. This CDR3 spans 16 amino acids. Trimming at V came to 4 bases and at J to 4 bases, leaving 10 bases not matched to a gene. Germline V lookup: CDR1 SGDLS, CDR2 YYNGEE.

The table lists this clonotype with many counts. One end of the junction varies from germline; a read error may be responsible. V is TRBV29-1 and J is TRBJ2-1; 12 positions match TRBD2. Germline loops: CDR1 SQVTM, CDR2 ANQGSEA. The CDR3 runs to 16 residues. The CDR3 region is CSVEDGTSGQGDEQFF. In DNA, the CDR3 is TGCAGCGTCGAAGATGGGACTAGCGGGCAGGGGGATGAGCAGTTCTTC.

This clonotype was counted at least ten times. J is TRBJ1-2 and V is TRBV19; tentative D call: TRBD1 (5 bases). This CDR3 has 13 residues. V shed 5 bases and J shed 4 bases, with 11 bases lying between them. Germline CDR1 is LNHDA and CDR2 is SQIVND (reference sequence). The CDR3 here is CASSPPGIYGYTF. DNA of the CDR3: TGTGCCAGTAGTCCCCCAGGGATCTATGGCTACACCTTC.

This clonotype was seen a handful of times. A much bigger clone sits one base away, suggesting this may be a read error. This chain links TRBV5-1 with TRBJ2-5; possible D gene TRBD2, 6 bases. The V and J ends lost 0 bases and 5 bases respectively, with 14 bases between them. This CDR3 spans 15 amino acids. The germline gives CDR1 SGHRS, CDR2 YFSETQ. The CDR3: CASSLDTPEGETQYF. Written as DNA, the CDR3 is TGCGCCAGCAGCTTGGATACCCCGGAGGGGGAGACCCAGTACTTC.

This clonotype has at least ten counts. The V call is TRBV20-1, the J call TRBJ2-3; 8 bases match TRBD1. The V and J ends lost 6 bases and 2 bases, in that order; junction bases with no gene match: 7. The CDR3 covers 14 residues. Germline V lookup: CDR1 DFQATT, CDR2 SNEGSKA (reference sequence). CDR3 region: CSAEQGEITDTQYF. The CDR3 bases are TGCAGTGCGGAACAGGGGGAAATCACAGATACGCAGTATTTT.

This clonotype was seen a handful of times. The chain combines TRBV4-2 with TRBJ2-6; the D is unclear. CDR1 is LGHNA, CDR2 YNFKEQ, per germline. Trimming cost V 5 bases and J 0 bases, with 17 bases left between them. This CDR3 has 18 residues. The CDR3 nucleotides read TGTGCCAGCAGCTCCCCAGACTCATACGTCTCTGGGGCCAACGTCCTGACTTTC. Its protein is CASSSPDSYVSGANVLTF.

In the case of this clonotype: This may be a read error, as it is one base from a much larger clone. The chain uses TRBV19 and TRBJ1-1; no clear D. Germline V gene lookup returns CDR1 LNHDA and CDR2 SQIVND (reference sequence). Trimming took off 9 bases at V and 7 bases at J, with 18 bases between the two ends. This CDR3 is 13 amino acids long. CDR3 in amino acids: CASIKPGYGEAFF. In DNA form, the CDR3 reads TGTGCCAGCATAAAACCGGGATACGGTGAAGCTTTCTTT.

This clonotype was recorded at least ten times. The chain has TRBV27 and TRBJ1-1, with D possibly being TRBD1 (6 bases). Germline CDR1 MNHEY, CDR2 SMNVEV (reference sequence). V was shortened by 6 bases and J by 5 bases, with 13 bases between the two germline ends. CDR3 length equals 13 residues. The CDR3 here is CASRLQGLTEAFF. CDR3 DNA: TGTGCCAGCAGGTTACAGGGTTTGACTGAAGCTTTCTTT.

At least ten counts were recorded for this clonotype. The chain uses TRBV28 and TRBJ1-2, with a tentative D call TRBD1 (5 bases). CDR1 is MDHEN, CDR2 SYDVKM, per germline. This CDR3 contains 13 residues. V gave up 4 bases and J gave up 4 bases, with 10 bases separating them. The CDR3 DNA follows: TGTGCCAGCAGTTGGGGCAGCCTCTATGGCTACACCTTC. Residues: CASSWGSLYGYTF.

This chain joins TRBV6-2 or TRBV6-3 and TRBJ1-1; D gene uncertain. With 1 base removed from V and 1 base from J, the gap between germline ends came to 7 bases. Germline V gives CDR1 MNHEY, CDR2 SVGEGT. This CDR3 region has 14 residues. CDR3 region: CASSYFDGNTEAFF. The CDR3 bases are TGTGCCAGCAGTTACTTCGACGGGAACACTGAAGCTTTCTTT.

This clonotype appeared many times. The chain couples TRBV30 to TRBJ2-7; 9 positions match TRBD2. The ends lost 2 bases at V and 1 base at J; junction bases unmatched: 9. The CDR3 extends over 16 amino acids. In germline, CDR1 is GTSNPN, CDR2 SVGIG (reference sequence). The CDR3 DNA sequence: TGTGCCTGGAGTCCGGGACTAGCCCGGAGGTCCTACGAGCAGTACTTC. Protein product: CAWSPGLARRSYEQYF. The variable domain in full, completed from reference TRBV30 and TRBJ2-7, reads SQTIHQWPATLVQPVGSPLSLECTVEGTSNPNLYWYRQAAGRGLQLLFYSVGIGQISSEVPQNLSASRPQDRQFILSSKKLLLSDSGFYLCAWSPGLARRSYEQYFGPGTRLTVT.

The chain recombines TRBV6-1 with TRBJ2-6; D gene ambiguous. Germline loops: CDR1 MNHNS, CDR2 SASEGT. The CDR3 is 18 amino acids. V dropped 1 base and J dropped 2 bases, with 15 bases sitting between them. This CDR3 reads CASSEGPQHLAGANVLTF. The CDR3 nucleotides are TGTGCCAGCAGTGAAGGACCCCAACACCTGGCTGGGGCCAACGTCCTGACTTTC.

About this clonotype: This may stem from a read error, because a much larger clone lies one nucleotide away. The chain recombines TRBV7-9 with TRBJ2-1; 8 bases align to TRBD2. The CDR3 runs to 15 residues. Germline CDR1 is SEHNR and CDR2 is FQNEAQ (reference sequence). V dropped 5 bases and J dropped 5; count of bases not matched to a gene: 8. CDR3 sequence reads: CASSLTGTRNNEQFF. CDR3 sequence (DNA): TGTGCCAGCAGCCTTACCGGGACTAGGAACAATGAGCAGTTCTTC.

In this sample, this clonotype turned up a few times. CDR3 bases: TGTGCCAGCACCCTGGGTCTAAACAATGAGCAGTTCTTC. Amino acids: CASTLGLNNEQFF. The chain has TRBV7-2 and TRBJ2-1; no clear D. Germline CDR1 SGHTA, CDR2 FQGNSA. The CDR3 consists of 13 residues. Trimming removed 7 bases at V and 5 bases at J, with 12 bases between.

This clonotype appeared a few times. The chain uses TRBV6-2 or TRBV6-3 and TRBJ2-2; 9 bases align to TRBD1. V was clipped by 6 bases and J by 5 bases; unmatched bases: 7. Germline V lookup: CDR1 MNHEY, CDR2 SVGEGT. CDR3 length: 15 residues. In DNA form, the CDR3 reads TGTGCCAGCAGGCCCGGGACAGGGTTTACCGGGGAGCTGTTTTTT. Translated: CASRPGTGFTGELFF.

The J gene is TRBJ2-2, the V gene TRBV30, with D uncertain. This CDR3 is built from 12 residues. The germline V and J ends were trimmed by 3 bases and 5 bases, with 7 bases remaining between them. The germline V gene has CDR1 GTSNPN and CDR2 SVGIG (reference sequence). The CDR3 sequence: CAWSRGTGELFF. The CDR3 coding sequence is TGTGCCTGGAGCCGAGGAACCGGGGAGCTGTTTTTT.

A few counts support this clonotype. The chain is built from TRBV14 and TRBJ2-7; D call uncertain. This CDR3 has 14 amino acids. In germline, CDR1 is SGHDN, CDR2 FVKESK. Deletions cut 0 bases from V and 0 bases from J, with 6 bases between. The CDR3 nucleotides are TGTGCCAGCAGCCAAGATACCCTCTCCTACGAGCAGTACTTC. Amino acids: CASSQDTLSYEQYF.

This clonotype was observed many times. The gene calls are TRBV7-6 and TRBJ1-3; D is uncertain. The CDR3 is 15 residues long. Germline V CDR1 and CDR2: SGHVS, FNYEAQ. V lost 1 base, J lost 2 bases, and 9 bases lay in between. CDR3: CASSLEGSAGNTIYF. CDR3 nucleotide sequence: TGTGCCAGCAGCTTAGAGGGCAGCGCTGGAAACACCATATATTTT.

This clonotype was detected ten times or more. The CDR3 nucleotides read TGTGCCAGCAGTCTATTATCAGGAAGCACTGAAGCTTTCTTT. It is translated as CASSLLSGSTEAFF. V gene TRBV27 combines with J gene TRBJ1-1, with no clear D. CDR1 is MNHEY and CDR2 is SMNVEV in the germline V gene (reference sequence). V dropped 5 bases and J dropped 4 bases, with 14 bases sitting between them. The CDR3 consists of 14 residues.

At least ten counts were recorded for this clonotype. This chain joins TRBV20-1 and TRBJ2-5; TRBD2 matches 11 bases. The germline V gene has CDR1 DFQATT and CDR2 SNEGSKA (reference sequence). The CDR3 loop spans 16 amino acids. With V trimmed by 4 bases and J by 1 base, 8 bases remained unmatched. For the CDR3, the DNA is TGCAGTGCTACCCGACGACTAGCGGGGTCCCAAGAGACCCAGTACTTC. Translated, it gives CSATRRLAGSQETQYF.

This clonotype was seen at least ten times. The chain links TRBV7-9 to TRBJ2-1, with 7 bases identical to TRBD1. Unmatched junction bases numbered 6, after V lost 5 bases and J lost 2 bases. Germline CDR1 and CDR2: SEHNR and FQNEAQ (reference sequence). The CDR3 sequence is 15 residues long. Written as DNA, the CDR3 is TGTGCCAGCAGCCCCGGGACAGCTCCCTACAATGAGCAGTTCTTC. This sequence encodes CASSPGTAPYNEQFF. Full variable domain (missing parts from reference TRBV7-9 and TRBJ2-1): DTGVSQNPRHKITKRGQNVTFRCDPISEHNRLYWYRQTLGQGPEFLTYFQNEAQLEKSRLLSDRFSAERPKGSFSTLEIQRTEQGDSAMYLCASSPGTAPYNEQFFGPGTRLTVL.

This clonotype has a count of ten or more. The chain uses TRBV7-6 and TRBJ2-4, with TRBD1 matching 10 bases. This CDR3 is built from 20 residues. Trimming took 5 bases from V and 1 from J; bases not matched to a gene: 17. The germline gives CDR1 SGHVS, CDR2 FNYEAQ. In nucleotides, the CDR3 is TGTGCCAGCAGCCTTGGGCCCGGGACAGGGGTCGCGTGGGCCAAAAACATTCAGTACTTC. Encoded protein: CASSLGPGTGVAWAKNIQYF.